Listed below are T cell receptor beta chains from one sample, sequenced in a study of regulatory T cells in long-lasting Graves disease. Each CDR3 protein is one row after TCRdb ran MiXCR on the multiplex PCR reads. The data contain roughly 560,000 distinct CDR3 sequences, around 15% of them singletons. These data were likewise used in another study, on T cells in Graves' hyperthyroidism and ophthalmopathy.

The sample consisted of peripheral blood mononuclear cells (PBMCs), taken at new diagnosis, from a patient treated with antithyroid drugs. All receptors come from a woman aged 35-65 years with Graves disease. Both conserved end residues are part of each CDR3. The D gene is left open where the match is weak. Rows may omit the clone size; those that give it use once, few, many or a size class.

many	TRBD1	TRBV5-1	TRBJ1-1	TGCGCCAGCAGCTTGAATAGTGCACGGGACAGAGTCGCTGAAGCTTTCTTT	CASSLNSARDRVAEAFF
.	TRBD2	TRBV7-3	TRBJ2-1	TGTGCCAGCAGCTTAGACTCGGGGGGCAATGAGCAGTTCTTC	CASSLDSGGNEQFF
many	.	TRBV3-1	TRBJ1-1	TGTGCCAGCAGCCAAGCAGGCACGGGACCTCGTTTGTTT	CASSQAGTGPRLF
many	.	TRBV24-1	TRBJ2-5	TGTGCCACCAGTGACCCTTCTGGGGGACTGGACGGAGGGACCCAGTACTTC	CATSDPSGGLDGGTQYF
.	.	TRBV5-1	TRBJ1-4	TGCGCCAGCAGCTTGGGTGGGGAATCTGAAAAACTGTTTTTT	CASSLGGESEKLFF
.	.	TRBV20-1	TRBJ2-5	TGCAGTGCTAGAGAAGGGGCAGGGCGGGAGACCCAGTACTTC	CSAREGAGRETQYF
few	.	TRBV10-3	TRBJ1-2	TGTGCCATCAGTGAGGGGGGGACGGATGGCTACACCTTC	CAISEGGTDGYTF
many	.	TRBV12-3/TRBV12-4	TRBJ2-1	TGTGCCAGCACCCCCTACAATGAGCAGTTCTTC	CASTPYNEQFF
many	TRBD2	TRBV7-9	TRBJ2-1	TGTGCCAGCAGCTTGGGCGGGGGGACCAATGAGCAGTTCTTC	CASSLGGGTNEQFF
.	.	TRBV2	TRBJ2-7	TGTGCCAGCAGTTTCATACTTGAGGAGCAGTACTTC	CASSFILEEQYF
many	.	TRBV2	TRBJ1-5	TGTGCCAGCCGAACGGACAGTTCACTACATCAGCCCCAGCATTTT	CASRTDSSLHQPQHF
.	TRBD1	TRBV2	TRBJ1-2	TGTGCCAGCACCTCCGGGACAGGGATTAAGCTTAACTATGGCTACACCTTC	CASTSGTGIKLNYGYTF
few	.	TRBV4-2	TRBJ2-7	TGTGCCAGCAGCCACCACACCGAGCAGTACTTC	CASSHHTEQYF
many	TRBD2	TRBV12-5	TRBJ2-3	TGTGCTAGTGGCTCCGGGACTAGCGATCCCACAGATACGCAGTATTTT	CASGSGTSDPTDTQYF
many	.	TRBV12-3/TRBV12-4	TRBJ1-1	TGTGCCAGCAGAAAGGAGGGGGGAGGAACTGAAGCTTTCTTT	CASRKEGGGTEAFF
few	TRBD2	TRBV10-1	TRBJ2-4	TGCGCCAGCAGCGCGAGCGGGGTTGAGGACATTCAGTACTTC	CASSASGVEDIQYF
few	.	TRBV7-2	TRBJ1-5	TGTGCCAGCAGCCCCGGGCAGTGGGGGAATAAGGTGCCCCAGCATTTT	CASSPGQWGNKVPQHF
few	.	TRBV2	TRBJ1-3	TGTGCCAGCAGCCTTACTTTTTTGGGGGACACCATATATTTT	CASSLTFLGDTIYF
many	.	TRBV7-9	TRBJ1-1	TGTGCCAGCAGCTTTGGGGGCAGGGCGAACACTGAAGCTTTCTTT	CASSFGGRANTEAFF
.	TRBD1	TRBV18	TRBJ2-7	TGTGCCAGCTCCGCTGGGACAGGGAACTCCGGTGGGCAGTACTTC	CASSAGTGNSGGQYF
many	.	TRBV3-1	TRBJ2-7	TGTGCCAGCAGCCTCGCGGGATATTACGAGCAGTACTTC	CASSLAGYYEQYF
many	.	TRBV2	TRBJ2-3	TGTGCCAGCAAAGACCCGGGACCACGCACAGATACGCAGTATTTT	CASKDPGPRTDTQYF
.	.	TRBV29-1	TRBJ2-2	TGCAGCGTTCCTCAGGCCTACACCGGGGAGCTGTTTTTT	CSVPQAYTGELFF
many	.	TRBV11-2	TRBJ1-1	TGTGCCAGCAGCATGACAGTGTCGAACACTGAAGCTTTCTTT	CASSMTVSNTEAFF
few	.	TRBV3-1	TRBJ1-6	TGTGCCAGCAGCCAACGGGACAATTCGTGGTCACCCCTCCACTTT	CASSQRDNSWSPLHF
many	.	TRBV3-1	TRBJ2-1	TGTGCCAGCAGCCAAGAGGACGGTGACTACAATGAGCAGTTCTTC	CASSQEDGDYNEQFF
many	.	TRBV30	TRBJ1-5	TGTGCCTTGGGGGCTCCCAATCAGCCCCAGCATTTT	CALGAPNQPQHF
many	.	TRBV11-2	TRBJ2-2	TGTGCCAGCGGTCTAGGGGAAATAAACACCGGGGAGCTGTTTTTT	CASGLGEINTGELFF